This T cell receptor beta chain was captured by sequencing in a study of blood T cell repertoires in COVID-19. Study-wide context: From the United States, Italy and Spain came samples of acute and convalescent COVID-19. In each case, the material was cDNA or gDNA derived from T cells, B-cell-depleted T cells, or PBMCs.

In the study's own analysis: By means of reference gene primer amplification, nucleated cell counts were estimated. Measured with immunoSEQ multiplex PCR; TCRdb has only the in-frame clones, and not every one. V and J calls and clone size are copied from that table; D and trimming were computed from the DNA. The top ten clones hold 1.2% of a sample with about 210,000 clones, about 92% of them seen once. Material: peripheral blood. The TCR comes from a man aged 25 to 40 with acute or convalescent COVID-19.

CDR3 region: CASSERLRGGLETQYF. In DNA, the CDR3 is TGTGCCAGCAGTGAAAGGTTGCGGGGGGGCCTGGAGACCCAGTACTTC. This chain links TRBV2 with TRBJ2-5; 9 bases match TRBD2. J gave up 5 bases and V 2 bases, and 9 bases lay outside the gene matches. This CDR3 contains 16 residues. Germline values: CDR1 SNHLY, CDR2 FYNNEI.